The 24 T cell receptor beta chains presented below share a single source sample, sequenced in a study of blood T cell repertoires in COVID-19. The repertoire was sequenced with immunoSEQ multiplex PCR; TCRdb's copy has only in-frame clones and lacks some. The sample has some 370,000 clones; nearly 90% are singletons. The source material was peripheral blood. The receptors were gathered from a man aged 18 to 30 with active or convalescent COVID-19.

The DNA of the CDR3 is TGTGCCAGTAGTAGGGACATTTACTACGAGCAGTACTTC. Its translation is CASSRDIYYEQYF. The J gene is TRBJ2-7, the V gene TRBV19; tentatively, D is TRBD1 (6 bases). This CDR3 is 13 amino acids long. Trimming took 4 bases from V and 3 from J, leaving 10 bases between them. The germline CDR1 and CDR2 sequences are LNHDA and SQIVND (reference sequence).

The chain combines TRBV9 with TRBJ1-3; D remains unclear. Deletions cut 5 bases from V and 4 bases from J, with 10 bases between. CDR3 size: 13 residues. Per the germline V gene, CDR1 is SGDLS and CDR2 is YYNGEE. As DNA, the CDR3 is TGTGCCAGCAGAGCCCCGGGGGGAAACACCATATATTTT. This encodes CASRAPGGNTIYF.

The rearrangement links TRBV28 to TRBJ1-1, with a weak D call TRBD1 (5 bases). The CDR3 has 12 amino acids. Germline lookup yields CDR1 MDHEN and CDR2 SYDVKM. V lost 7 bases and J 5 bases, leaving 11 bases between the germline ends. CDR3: CASTPRGTEAFF. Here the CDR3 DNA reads TGTGCCAGCACCCCAAGGGGAACTGAAGCTTTCTTT.

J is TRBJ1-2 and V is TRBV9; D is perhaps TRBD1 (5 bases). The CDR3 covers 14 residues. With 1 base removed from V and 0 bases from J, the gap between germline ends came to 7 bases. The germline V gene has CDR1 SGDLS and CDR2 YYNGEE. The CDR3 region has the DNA TGTGCCAGCAGCGTACGGGGGACTAACTATGGCTACACCTTC. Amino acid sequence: CASSVRGTNYGYTF.

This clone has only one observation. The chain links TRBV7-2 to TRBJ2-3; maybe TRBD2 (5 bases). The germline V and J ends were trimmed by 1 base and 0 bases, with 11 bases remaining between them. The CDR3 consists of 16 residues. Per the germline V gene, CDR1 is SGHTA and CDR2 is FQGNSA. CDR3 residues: CASSLGSGTSTDTQYF. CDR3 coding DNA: TGTGCCAGCAGCTTAGGCAGCGGTACTAGCACAGATACGCAGTATTTT.

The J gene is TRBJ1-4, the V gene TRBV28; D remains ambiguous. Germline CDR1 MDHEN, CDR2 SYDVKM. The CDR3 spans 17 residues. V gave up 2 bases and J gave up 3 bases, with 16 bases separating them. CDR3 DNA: TGTGCCAGCAGTTTAGTTCCGCGAAGCATACCTAATGAAAAACTGTTTTTT. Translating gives CASSLVPRSIPNEKLFF.

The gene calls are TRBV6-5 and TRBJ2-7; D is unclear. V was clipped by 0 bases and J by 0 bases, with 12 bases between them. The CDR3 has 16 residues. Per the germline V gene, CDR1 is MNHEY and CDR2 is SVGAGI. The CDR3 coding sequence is TGTGCCAGCAGTTACTCGATGGTTGGCAGCTCCTACGAGCAGTACTTC. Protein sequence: CASSYSMVGSSYEQYF.

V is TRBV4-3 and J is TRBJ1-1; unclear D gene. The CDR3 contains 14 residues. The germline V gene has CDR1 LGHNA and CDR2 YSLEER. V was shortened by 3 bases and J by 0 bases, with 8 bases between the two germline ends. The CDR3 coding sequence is TGCGCCAGCAGCCATTATAGCCTGAACACTGAAGCTTTCTTT. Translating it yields CASSHYSLNTEAFF.

The CDR3 reads CSVEDREIDGYTF. CDR3 nucleotides: TGCAGCGTTGAAGACAGGGAAATCGATGGCTACACCTTC. The chain has TRBV29-1 and TRBJ1-2, with D maybe TRBD1 (5 bases). The V gene's germline CDR1 is SQVTM and CDR2 ANQGSEA. V gave up 0 bases and J gave up 6 bases, with 11 bases separating them. The CDR3 is 13 residues long.

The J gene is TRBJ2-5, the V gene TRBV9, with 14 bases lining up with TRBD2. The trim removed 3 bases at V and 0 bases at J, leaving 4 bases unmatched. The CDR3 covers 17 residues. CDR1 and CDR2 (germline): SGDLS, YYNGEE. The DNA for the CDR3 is TGTGCCAGCAGCGAACCGACTAGCGGGGGGGACCAAGAGACCCAGTACTTC. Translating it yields CASSEPTSGGDQETQYF.

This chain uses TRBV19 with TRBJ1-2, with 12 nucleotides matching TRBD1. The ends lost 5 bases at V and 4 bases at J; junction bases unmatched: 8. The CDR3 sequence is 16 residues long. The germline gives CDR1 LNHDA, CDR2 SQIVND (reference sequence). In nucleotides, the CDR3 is TGTGCCAGTAGTTCGTCCGGGACAGGGGGCCTCTATGGCTACACCTTC. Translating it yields CASSSSGTGGLYGYTF.

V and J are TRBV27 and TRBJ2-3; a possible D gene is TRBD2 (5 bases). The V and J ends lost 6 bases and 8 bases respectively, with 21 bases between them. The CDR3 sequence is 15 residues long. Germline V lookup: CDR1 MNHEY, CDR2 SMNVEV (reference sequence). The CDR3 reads CASRTIKVRGFTQYF. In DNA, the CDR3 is TGTGCCAGCAGGACTATCAAGGTTCGGGGTTTTACGCAGTATTTT.

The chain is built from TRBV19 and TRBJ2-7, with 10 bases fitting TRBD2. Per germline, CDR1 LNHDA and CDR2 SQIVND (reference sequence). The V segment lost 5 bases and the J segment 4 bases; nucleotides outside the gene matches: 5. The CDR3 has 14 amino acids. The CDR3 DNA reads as TGTGCCAGTAGTCGACTAGCGGGTTTGTACGAGCAGTACTTC. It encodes CASSRLAGLYEQYF.

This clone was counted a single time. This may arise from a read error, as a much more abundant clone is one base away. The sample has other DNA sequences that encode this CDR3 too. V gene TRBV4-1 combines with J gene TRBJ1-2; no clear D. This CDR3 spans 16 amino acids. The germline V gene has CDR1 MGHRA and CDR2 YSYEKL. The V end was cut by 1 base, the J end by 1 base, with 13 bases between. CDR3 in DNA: TGCGCCAGCAGCCAAGTGGCGGGAACCGATAACTATGGCTACACCTTC. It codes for CASSQVAGTDNYGYTF.

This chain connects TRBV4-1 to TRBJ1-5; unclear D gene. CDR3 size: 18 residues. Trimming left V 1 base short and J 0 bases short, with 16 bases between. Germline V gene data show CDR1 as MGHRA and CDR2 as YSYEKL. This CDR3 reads CASSQGPGGTISNQPQHF. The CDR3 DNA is TGCGCCAGCAGCCAAGGTCCTGGTGGAACTATTAGCAATCAGCCCCAGCATTTT.

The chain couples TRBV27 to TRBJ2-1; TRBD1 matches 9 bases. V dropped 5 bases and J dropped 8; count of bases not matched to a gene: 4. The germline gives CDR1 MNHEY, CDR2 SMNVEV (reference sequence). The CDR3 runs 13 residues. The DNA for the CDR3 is TGTGCCAGCAGTCCGGGGACAGGGTATGAGCAGTTCTTC. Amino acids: CASSPGTGYEQFF.

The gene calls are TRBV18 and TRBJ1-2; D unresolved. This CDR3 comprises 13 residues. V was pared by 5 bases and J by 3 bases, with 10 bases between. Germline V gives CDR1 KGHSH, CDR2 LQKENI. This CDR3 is CASSENRYYGYTF. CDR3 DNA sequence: TGTGCCAGCTCAGAAAACCGGTACTATGGCTACACCTTC.

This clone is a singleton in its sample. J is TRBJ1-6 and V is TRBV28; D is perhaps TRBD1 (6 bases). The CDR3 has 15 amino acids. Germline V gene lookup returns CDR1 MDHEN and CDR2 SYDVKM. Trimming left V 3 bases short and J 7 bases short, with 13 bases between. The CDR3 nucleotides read TGTGCCAGCAGTTTGGGGGCGCGAGACAATTCACCCCTCCACTTT. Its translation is CASSLGARDNSPLHF.

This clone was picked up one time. The CDR3 coding sequence is TGTGCCAGCAGTGAAGCCGGGGGGAGGTCCTTCGGGGAGCTGTTTTTT. It encodes CASSEAGGRSFGELFF. The chain recombines TRBV25-1 with TRBJ2-2; 7 nucleotides agree with TRBD2. V shed 2 bases, J shed 7 bases, and the junction held 10 bases outside the gene matches. Germline V gene data show CDR1 as MGHDK and CDR2 as SYGVNS. CDR3 length: 16 residues.

CDR3 amino acids: CASSYFRGQAFF. The CDR3 region has the DNA TGTGCCAGCAGTTACTTCAGGGGACAAGCTTTCTTT. The chain is built from TRBV6-2 or TRBV6-3 and TRBJ1-1, with a possible D match to TRBD1 (6 bases). The CDR3 runs 12 residues. The germline CDR1 and CDR2 sequences are MNHEY and SVGEGT. With 1 base removed from V and 9 bases from J, the gap between germline ends came to 9 bases.

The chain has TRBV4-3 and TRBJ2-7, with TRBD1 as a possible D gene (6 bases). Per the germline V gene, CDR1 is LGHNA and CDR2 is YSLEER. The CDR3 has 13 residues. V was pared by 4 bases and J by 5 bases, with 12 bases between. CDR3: CASSRTTGNEQYF. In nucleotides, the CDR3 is TGCGCCAGCAGCCGAACGACAGGTAACGAGCAGTACTTC.

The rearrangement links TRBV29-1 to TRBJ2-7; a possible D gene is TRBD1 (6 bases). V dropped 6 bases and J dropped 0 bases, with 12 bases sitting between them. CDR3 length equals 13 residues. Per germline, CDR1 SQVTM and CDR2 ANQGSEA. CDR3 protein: CSVYRASSYEQYF. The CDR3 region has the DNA TGCAGCGTCTACAGGGCAAGCTCCTACGAGCAGTACTTC.

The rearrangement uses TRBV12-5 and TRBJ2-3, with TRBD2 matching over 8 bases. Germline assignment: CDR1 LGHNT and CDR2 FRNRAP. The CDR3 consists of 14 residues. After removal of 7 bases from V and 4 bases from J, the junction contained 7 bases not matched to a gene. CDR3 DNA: TGTGCTAGTGTCGGGGGGACTAGTCCAGATACGCAGTATTTT. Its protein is CASVGGTSPDTQYF.

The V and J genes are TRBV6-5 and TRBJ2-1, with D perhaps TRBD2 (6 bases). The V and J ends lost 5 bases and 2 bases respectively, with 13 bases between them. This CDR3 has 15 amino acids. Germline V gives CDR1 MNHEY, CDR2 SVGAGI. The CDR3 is CASSRSGGTYNEQFF. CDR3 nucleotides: TGTGCCAGCAGTCGCTCCGGGGGAACCTACAATGAGCAGTTCTTC.